The 24 T cell receptor beta chains given below trace back to one sample, sequenced in a study of Graves' ophthalmopathy and Graves' hyperthyroidism. Investigators amplified TCR beta CDR3 regions from RNA transcripts. HTBI primers served in a first-round RT-PCR, which a second-round multiplex PCR followed. TCRdb ran MiXCR on the multiplex PCR reads and lists one entry per CDR3 protein. Here the sample spans roughly 700,000 distinct CDR3 sequences, 40% being singletons. Material: peripheral blood. Receptors originate from an adult man with Graves' ophthalmopathy.

The chain's CDR3 is CSATGYRLRSYEQYF. CDR3 nucleotide sequence: TGCAGTGCTACGGGTTATAGGCTTCGCTCCTACGAGCAGTACTTC. This chain joins TRBV20-1 and TRBJ2-7; no clear D. CDR1 and CDR2 (germline): DFQATT, SNEGSKA (reference sequence). V gave up 4 bases and J gave up 0 bases, with 16 bases separating them. This CDR3 is 15 amino acids long.

This clonotype showed up just a few times. This rearrangement joins TRBV2 to TRBJ1-1, with D hard to call. Trimming cost V 5 bases and J 1 base, with 11 bases left between them. The germline V gene has CDR1 SNHLY and CDR2 FYNNEI. CDR3 length: 14 residues. This CDR3 is CASSLTRRNTEAFF. The CDR3 DNA sequence: TGTGCCAGCAGTTTAACCAGGCGGAACACTGAAGCTTTCTTT.

The rearrangement uses TRBV20-1 and TRBJ1-3; D call uncertain. Trimming took off 5 bases at V and 4 bases at J, with 12 bases between the two ends. The germline gives CDR1 DFQATT, CDR2 SNEGSKA (reference sequence). This CDR3 has 13 residues. As DNA, the CDR3 is TGCAGTGCTGACAACACGGCCGGAAACACCATATATTTT. Its translation is CSADNTAGNTIYF.

This chain connects TRBV24-1 to TRBJ1-2, with a weak D call TRBD1 (6 bases). This CDR3 is built from 16 residues. Germline V gene sequence: CDR1 KGHDR, CDR2 SFDVKD. Trimming removed 4 bases at V and 0 bases at J, with 14 bases between. The CDR3 sequence: CATSEIQGNANYGYTF. CDR3 in DNA: TGTGCCACCAGTGAAATACAGGGAAACGCTAACTATGGCTACACCTTC.

This clonotype appeared many times. The chain employs TRBV14 and TRBJ1-4, with D uncertain. Germline CDR1 and CDR2: SGHDN and FVKESK. The CDR3 loop spans 12 amino acids. The V end lost 0 bases, the J end lost 5 bases, and 1 base lay between the germline ends. The CDR3 spells CASSQENEKLFF. The CDR3 coding sequence is TGTGCCAGCAGCCAAGAAAATGAAAAACTGTTTTTT.

As regards this clonotype: At one end the junction does not follow the germline gene, possibly because of a read error. V gene TRBV7-8 combines with J gene TRBJ2-2, with TRBD2 as a possible D gene (7 bases). The CDR3 totals 13 residues. The germline V gene has CDR1 SGHVS and CDR2 FQNEAQ. CDR3 in amino acids: CVSRTRGTGGLLF. CDR3 DNA: TGTGTCAGCAGAACTCGAGGCACCGGGGGGCTGTTATTT.

CDR3 nucleotides: TGTGCCAGCAGCTCTGGACTAGCGGGTCCCTACTACGAGCAGTACTTC. It encodes CASSSGLAGPYYEQYF. The gene calls are TRBV7-2 and TRBJ2-7; 11 bases are a match to TRBD2. The germline CDR1 and CDR2 sequences are SGHTA and FQGNSA. The CDR3 consists of 16 residues. V dropped 4 bases and J dropped 3; count of bases not matched to a gene: 8. Filled out from reference TRBV7-2 and TRBJ2-7, the complete variable domain reads GAGVSQSPSNKVTEKGKDVELRCDPISGHTALYWYRQSLGQGLEFLIYFQGNSAPDKSGLPSDRFSAERTGGSVSTLTIQRTQQEDSAVYLCASSSGLAGPYYEQYFGPGTRLTVT.

The V gene is TRBV2, the J gene TRBJ2-1; 11 nucleotides agree with TRBD1. V lost 4 bases and J lost 6; bases outside the gene matches: 2. There are 14 residues in the CDR3. Per the germline V gene, CDR1 is SNHLY and CDR2 is FYNNEI. CDR3 region: CASSAGTGGNEQFF. Here the CDR3 DNA reads TGTGCCAGCAGTGCCGGGACAGGGGGCAATGAGCAGTTCTTC.

This clonotype was detected many times. The chain employs TRBV7-2 and TRBJ2-7; D is ambiguous. V gave up 1 base and J gave up 7 bases, with 8 bases separating them. This CDR3 comprises 12 residues. Germline CDR1 reads SGHTA; CDR2 reads FQGNSA. CDR3: CASSLVVGEQYF. Here the CDR3 DNA reads TGTGCCAGCAGCTTAGTAGTGGGGGAGCAGTACTTC.

This clonotype was counted only a few times. The CDR3 is CASRSIVGTASYEQYF. CDR3 coding DNA: TGTGCCAGCAGGTCAATTGTCGGGACAGCCTCCTACGAGCAGTACTTC. This chain links TRBV2 with TRBJ2-7; 7 nucleotides match TRBD1. V lost 6 bases, J lost 0 bases, and 11 bases stayed unmatched. Germline assignment: CDR1 SNHLY and CDR2 FYNNEI. This CDR3 has 16 amino acids.

This clonotype was seen once. The chain links TRBV14 to TRBJ2-5; 12 bases fit TRBD1. The ends lost 1 base at V and 5 bases at J; junction bases unmatched: 5. Germline loops: CDR1 SGHDN, CDR2 FVKESK. CDR3 size: 16 residues. The CDR3 region has the DNA TGTGCCAGCAGCCAAGTTGGGACAGGGGGCTGGGAGACCCAGTACTTC. Translation: CASSQVGTGGWETQYF.

CDR3: CASSQGGQGGTNEKLFF. Written as DNA, the CDR3 is TGTGCCAGCAGCCAAGGAGGACAGGGTGGAACTAATGAAAAACTGTTTTTT. The chain is built from TRBV14 and TRBJ1-4, with TRBD1 identical over 8 bases. Germline loops: CDR1 SGHDN, CDR2 FVKESK. The J segment lost 1 base and the V segment lost 1 base, leaving 5 bases of the junction unmatched. The CDR3 is 17 amino acids.

The gene calls are TRBV11-2 and TRBJ2-7, with unresolved D. The germline V gene encodes CDR1 SGHAT and CDR2 FQNNGV. Trimming took off 1 base at V and 0 bases at J, with 10 bases between the two ends. CDR3 length equals 15 residues. Here the CDR3 DNA reads TGTGCCAGCAGCTTAGGCCAGGCGAGCTCCTACGAGCAGTACTTC. Protein sequence: CASSLGQASSYEQYF.

A remark on this clonotype: The germline gene is not matched at one end of the junction; a read error may be the cause. V is TRBV11-2 and J is TRBJ1-1, with a tentative D call TRBD1 (6 bases). Germline-derived CDR1 and CDR2 are SGHAT and FQNNGV. This CDR3 contains 13 residues. The CDR3 bases are TGTGCCAGCAGCCAGGGGATGAACACTGAAGTTTTCTTT. It is translated as CASSQGMNTEVFF.

For this clonotype: Its ends do not fully match the called genes, so a read error is possible. This chain joins TRBV10-3 and TRBJ1-1; D is unresolved. The length of the CDR3 is 13 residues. The germline CDR1 and CDR2 sequences are ENHRY and SYGVKD. The DNA for the CDR3 is TGTGCCAGCAGTTACGAGGCGAACACTGAAGCTTTCTTT. It encodes CASSYEANTEAFF.

This clonotype was found a few times. The V and J genes are TRBV5-1 and TRBJ2-5, with 7 bases matching TRBD1. The CDR3 has 14 amino acids. V lost 3 bases and J lost 5; bases outside the gene matches: 7. Germline-derived CDR1 and CDR2 are SGHRS and YFSETQ. The CDR3 reads CASSSSGGLETQYF. The CDR3, as DNA: TGCGCCAGCAGCTCCTCAGGGGGTCTGGAGACCCAGTACTTC.

This clonotype was seen a handful of times. The chain combines TRBV5-1 with TRBJ2-5; unclear D gene. The CDR3 runs 13 residues. Germline V CDR1 and CDR2: SGHRS, YFSETQ. Deletions cut 4 bases from V and 3 bases from J, with 10 bases between. CDR3 region: CASSPRAKETQYF. CDR3 sequence (DNA): TGCGCCAGCAGCCCTCGGGCGAAAGAGACCCAGTACTTC.

V is TRBV2 and J is TRBJ1-5; D is undetermined. This CDR3 is 17 amino acids long. Trimming stripped 4 bases from V and 0 bases from J, with 16 bases between. Germline CDR1 SNHLY, CDR2 FYNNEI. The DNA for the CDR3 is TGTGCCAGCAGTGTGGGCCCCGAGAATTATAGCAATCAGCCCCAGCATTTT. Translation: CASSVGPENYSNQPQHF.

The chain carries TRBV29-1 and TRBJ1-2; no clear D. CDR1 SQVTM and CDR2 ANQGSEA come from the germline V gene. The CDR3 is made up of 11 amino acids. With 6 bases removed from V and 3 bases from J, the gap between germline ends came to 8 bases. The CDR3 here is CSVGFDYGYTF. The CDR3 DNA reads as TGCAGCGTGGGATTCGACTATGGCTACACCTTC.

Concerning this clonotype itself: Compared with germline, one end of the junction differs, possibly owing to a read error. The chain employs TRBV6-6 and TRBJ2-7; a weak D match, TRBD1 (6 bases). Per germline, CDR1 MNHNY and CDR2 SVGAGI (reference sequence). The CDR3 sequence is 16 residues long. Here the CDR3 reads CASSEQGGRLTYEQHF. The CDR3 coding sequence is TGTGCCAGCAGTGAACAGGGTGGAAGGTTAACCTACGAGCAGCACTTC.

Remarks on this clonotype: A junction boundary mismatches the germline segment, possibly from a read error. The chain carries TRBV7-2 and TRBJ2-5, with 12 positions matching TRBD2. The CDR3 runs 16 residues. CDR1 is SGHTA, CDR2 FQGNSA, per germline. The CDR3 DNA follows: TGTGCCAGCAGCCTAGCGGGGGGGCCGGCCTGGGAGACCCAGTACTTC. Translated: CASSLAGGPAWETQYF.

The chain couples TRBV7-6 to TRBJ1-5; D is unclear. V was pared by 5 bases and J by 2 bases, with 10 bases between. The CDR3 spans 14 residues. Germline V CDR1 and CDR2: SGHVS, FNYEAQ. CDR3 DNA: TGTGCCAGCAGCCAAGATAATCGCAATCAGCCCCAGCATTTT. This translates into CASSQDNRNQPQHF.

The V gene is TRBV7-9, the J gene TRBJ2-7; D may be TRBD1 (5 bases). The CDR3 consists of 14 residues. Germline assignment: CDR1 SEHNR and CDR2 FQNEAQ (reference sequence). Trimming removed 5 bases from V and 7 bases from J, with 18 bases in between. CDR3 nucleotides: TGTGCCAGCAGCCAAGACCGGGCCACAGGAGAGCAGTACTTC. It is translated as CASSQDRATGEQYF.

This clonotype has only a few counts. The chain has TRBV7-2 and TRBJ1-5, with D unresolved. Germline values: CDR1 SGHTA, CDR2 FQGNSA. The V end lost 1 base, the J end lost 8 bases, and 15 bases lay between the germline ends. There are 15 residues in the CDR3. The DNA for the CDR3 is TGTGCCAGCAGCTTAGAATGGCGGGGTATCAAGCCCCAGCATTTT. This translates into CASSLEWRGIKPQHF.